The present T cell receptor (beta chain) was sequenced within a study of blood T cell repertoires in COVID-19. Looking at the study overall: Samples of COVID-19 (acute and convalescent) were obtained from the United States, Italy and Spain. Sample material is recorded as cDNA or gDNA derived from T cells, B-cell-depleted T cells, or PBMCs.

Repertoires were generated with immunoSEQ multiplex PCR, while TCRdb's copy carries only in-frame clones and drops some. The sample shows about 320,000 clones, 75% to 85% of them seen only once. The CDR3 is made up of 15 amino acids. The V gene lost 7 bases and the J gene lost 5 bases, with 19 bases spanning the gap. The germline V gene has CDR1 MGHDK and CDR2 SYGVNS. The chain links TRBV25-1 to TRBJ2-3, with D maybe TRBD2 (7 bases). The TCR comes from a human donor in a cohort sampled during active COVID-19. The material sequenced was peripheral blood. For the CDR3, the DNA is TGTGCCAGCACCATGTCTGGGGGGGCTGGAGATACGCAGTATTTT. It encodes CASTMSGGAGDTQYF.